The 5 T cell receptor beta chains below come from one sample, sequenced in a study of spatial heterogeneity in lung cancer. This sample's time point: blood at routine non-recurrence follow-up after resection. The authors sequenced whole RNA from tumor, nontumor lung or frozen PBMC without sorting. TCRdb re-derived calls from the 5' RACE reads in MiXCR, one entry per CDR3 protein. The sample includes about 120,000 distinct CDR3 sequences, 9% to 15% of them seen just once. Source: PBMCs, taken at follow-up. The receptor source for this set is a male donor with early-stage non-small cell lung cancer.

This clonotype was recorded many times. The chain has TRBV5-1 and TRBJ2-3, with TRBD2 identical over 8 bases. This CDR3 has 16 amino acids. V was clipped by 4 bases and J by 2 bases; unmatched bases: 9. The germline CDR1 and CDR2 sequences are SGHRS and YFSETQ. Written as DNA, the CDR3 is TGCGCCAGCAGCCCCATCGGGGGGGCCCTCACAGATACGCAGTATTTT. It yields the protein CASSPIGGALTDTQYF.

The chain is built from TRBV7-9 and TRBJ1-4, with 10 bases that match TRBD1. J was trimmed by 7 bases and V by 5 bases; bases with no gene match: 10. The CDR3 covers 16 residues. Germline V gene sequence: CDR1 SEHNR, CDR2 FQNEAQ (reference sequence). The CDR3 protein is CASSRDRGLVPEKLFF. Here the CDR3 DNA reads TGTGCCAGCAGCCGAGACAGGGGGCTCGTTCCTGAAAAACTGTTTTTT. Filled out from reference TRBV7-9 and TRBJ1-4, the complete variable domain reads DTGVSQNPRHKITKRGQNVTFRCDPISEHNRLYWYRQTLGQGPEFLTYFQNEAQLEKSRLLSDRFSAERPKGSFSTLEIQRTEQGDSAMYLCASSRDRGLVPEKLFFGSGTQLSVL.

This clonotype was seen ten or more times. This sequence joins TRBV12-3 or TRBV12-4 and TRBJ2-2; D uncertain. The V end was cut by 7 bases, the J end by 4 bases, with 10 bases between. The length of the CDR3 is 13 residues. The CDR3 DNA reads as TGTGCCAGCAACCTCGGTGGCACCGGGGAGCTGTTTTTT. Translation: CASNLGGTGELFF.

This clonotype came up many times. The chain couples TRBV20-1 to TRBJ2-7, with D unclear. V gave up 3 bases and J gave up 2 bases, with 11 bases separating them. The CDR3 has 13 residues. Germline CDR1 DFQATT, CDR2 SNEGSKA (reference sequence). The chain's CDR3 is CSAREDFTYEQYF. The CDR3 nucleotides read TGCAGTGCTAGGGAAGACTTTACCTACGAGCAGTACTTC.

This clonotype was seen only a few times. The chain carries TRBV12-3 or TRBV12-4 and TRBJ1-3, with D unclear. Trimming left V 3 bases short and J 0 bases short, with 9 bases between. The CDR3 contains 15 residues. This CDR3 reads CASSLRIDSGNTIYF. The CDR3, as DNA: TGTGCCAGCAGTTTGCGGATCGACTCTGGAAACACCATATATTTT.